The 9 T cell receptor beta chains presented below share a single source sample, sequenced in a study of blood T cells in healthy people across ages. It was with a sample-barcoded 5' primer and a J-beta primer mix that a second PCR of roughly 7 to 11 cycles was run. TCRdb used MiXCR to reprocess the 5' RACE reads, holding one entry per CDR3 protein. The sample contains about 640,000 distinct CDR3 sequences, under 70% of which appear only once. The sequencing sample was made of blood. The receptors were sampled from a man aged 60 to 69 in good health.

J is TRBJ1-2 and V is TRBV20-1; no definite D call. The CDR3 length is 11 residues. V lost 1 base and J lost 6, with 6 bases in between. Germline V CDR1 and CDR2: DFQATT, SNEGSKA (reference sequence). The CDR3 nucleotides are TGCAGTGCTAGAGCGGTCCATGGCTACACCTTC. Amino acid sequence: CSARAVHGYTF.

CDR3: CASSVRPEAGEGDEQFF. CDR3 in DNA: TGTGCCAGCAGCGTCCGTCCGGAGGCGGGAGAGGGGGATGAGCAGTTCTTC. The chain uses TRBV9 and TRBJ2-1; TRBD2 might be the D (7 bases). V was pared by 2 bases and J by 8 bases, with 23 bases between. Germline V lookup: CDR1 SGDLS, CDR2 YYNGEE. The CDR3 has 17 residues. Based on the CDR3 plus reference TRBV9 and TRBJ2-1, the full variable domain is DSGVTQTPKHLITATGQRVTLRCSPRSGDLSVYWYQQSLDQGLQFLIQYYNGEERAKGNILERFSAQQFPDLHSELNLSSLELGDSALYFCASSVRPEAGEGDEQFFGPGTRLTVL.

The genes are TRBV12-3 or TRBV12-4 and TRBJ2-6; D is ambiguous. Trimming took off 11 bases at V and 2 bases at J, with 10 bases between the two ends. The CDR3 covers 13 residues. CDR3 sequence (DNA): TGTGCCGGGCAACTTGCTGGGGCCAACGTCCTGACTTTC. Translation: CAGQLAGANVLTF.

This sequence joins TRBV3-1 and TRBJ2-5, with D perhaps matching TRBD2 (6 bases). This CDR3 spans 15 amino acids. Germline V lookup: CDR1 LGHDT, CDR2 YNNKEL (reference sequence). V was cut by 4 bases and J by 5 bases, with 17 bases left in between. CDR3 nucleotide sequence: TGTGCCAGCAGCCGTGTGGAGGGGTTGGAGGAGACCCAGTACTTC. This translates into CASSRVEGLEETQYF.

The chain combines TRBV20-1 with TRBJ2-7; 8 positions agree with TRBD1. Germline V lookup: CDR1 DFQATT, CDR2 SNEGSKA (reference sequence). With 6 bases clipped from V and 4 bases from J, the junction kept 14 bases outside the gene matches. The CDR3 has 15 amino acids. CDR3 sequence reads: CSATSGQESSYEQYF. The CDR3 DNA reads TGCAGTGCAACCTCGGGACAGGAGTCCTCATACGAGCAGTACTTC.

The chain links TRBV3-1 to TRBJ2-3, with 7 positions matching TRBD2. CDR1 and CDR2 (germline): LGHDT, YNNKEL (reference sequence). With V trimmed by 4 bases and J by 2 bases, 12 bases remained unmatched. CDR3 length equals 17 residues. The CDR3 here is CASSPRGGGLSTDTQYF. CDR3 sequence (DNA): TGTGCCAGCAGCCCCAGAGGCGGGGGACTTTCCACAGATACGCAGTATTTT.

The genes are TRBV7-2 and TRBJ2-7, with TRBD1 identical over 7 bases. This CDR3 contains 13 residues. V dropped 6 bases and J dropped 2; count of bases not matched to a gene: 4. Germline CDR1 and CDR2: SGHTA and FQGNSA. The CDR3 reads CTSRPTGTYEQYF. CDR3 DNA sequence: TGTACCAGCAGGCCGACAGGGACCTACGAGCAGTACTTC.

As for this clonotype: This could be a read error, since a much larger clone is one nucleotide away. The CDR3 DNA reads as TGTGCCAGCAGCTCCCCAGCGAGGGGGCAAGAGACCCAGTACTTC. It is translated as CASSSPARGQETQYF. The chain recombines TRBV7-2 with TRBJ2-5; D perhaps matches TRBD1 (6 bases). The CDR3 has 15 amino acids. Germline CDR1 reads SGHTA; CDR2 reads FQGNSA. V lost 4 bases, J lost 2 bases, and 14 bases lay in between.

This chain links TRBV6-5 with TRBJ1-2, with D hard to call. V gave up 0 bases and J gave up 4 bases, with 21 bases separating them. The length of the CDR3 is 18 residues. In germline, CDR1 is MNHEY, CDR2 SVGAGI. The CDR3 DNA reads TGTGCCAGCAGTTACTCGAGCCCCGGAGAGCCAGGAGTCTATGGCTACACCTTC. Translating it yields CASSYSSPGEPGVYGYTF.